This T cell receptor (beta chain) is from a study of shared T cell receptors in the human thymus. Generated by immunoSEQ multiplex PCR, the TCRdb table keeps only in-frame clones and is missing some. Of some 400,000 clones listed, 85% to 95% are singletons. The CDR3 runs to 13 residues. V was pared by 1 base and J by 1 base, with 6 bases between. Germline V gene lookup returns CDR1 SGHRS and CDR2 YFSETQ. This clonotype originated in a human donor. The chain combines TRBV5-1 with TRBJ2-7; D uncertain. Sample: thymocytes. Written as DNA, the CDR3 is TGCGCCAGCAGCTTGTTAAGTTCCTACGAGCAGTACTTC. Protein product: CASSLLSSYEQYF.